This T cell receptor beta chain came from a study of blood T cell repertoires in COVID-19. About the study: The United States, Italy and Spain provided the acute and convalescent COVID-19 samples.

Looked up from germline, CDR1 is LGHNA and CDR2 is YNFKEQ. The V and J ends lost 0 bases and 7 bases respectively, with 12 bases between them. The CDR3 is made up of 15 amino acids. The method was immunoSEQ multiplex PCR; TCRdb's version includes in-frame clones alone and lacks a portion of them. Of approximately 94,000 clones listed, about 77% were seen once; the top ten hold under 35%. Sequenced input: peripheral blood. The V and J genes are TRBV4-2 and TRBJ2-2, with a tentative D call TRBD1 (6 bases). This clonotype originated in a man aged 70-80 years with active or convalescent COVID-19. CDR3 sequence reads: CASSQDRDIFGELFF. CDR3 nucleotides: TGTGCCAGCAGCCAAGATCGGGACATATTCGGGGAGCTGTTTTTT.